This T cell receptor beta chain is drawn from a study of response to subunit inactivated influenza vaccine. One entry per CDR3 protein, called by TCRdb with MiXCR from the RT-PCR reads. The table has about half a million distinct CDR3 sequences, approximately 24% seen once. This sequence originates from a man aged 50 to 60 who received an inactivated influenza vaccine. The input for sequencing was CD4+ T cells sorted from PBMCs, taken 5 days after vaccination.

The CDR3 coding sequence is TGTGCCAGCAGTTTTTGGCCCGGGGGGGAGCAGTACTTC. Translated: CASSFWPGGEQYF. V is TRBV27 and J is TRBJ2-7; 7 positions match TRBD2. Germline V lookup: CDR1 MNHEY, CDR2 SMNVEV (reference sequence). Losses at the gene ends were 3 bases for V and 7 bases for J; bases not matched to a gene: 6. This CDR3 is 13 amino acids long.